The clone carrying this T cell receptor beta chain was detected a few times. Its antigen is not known. The entry originates in a study of cytomegalovirus exposure and HLA in healthy donors. On the study more broadly: The approximately 120 validation repertoires used the same platform as the roughly 670 first-cohort repertoires, a later analysis reported. Study observations and caveats: Subsequent analysis revealed that first-cohort TCR clusters tended to co-occur in the 100 to 150 validation repertoires. The listing of 150 or so TCR beta chains classed them as cytomegalovirus-associated.

Germline assignment: CDR1 LNHDA and CDR2 SQIVND (reference sequence). V dropped 7 bases and J dropped 5 bases, with 20 bases sitting between them. This CDR3 has 15 amino acids. Profiling relied on immunoSEQ multiplex PCR, and the TCRdb table lists in-frame clones only, not all of them. The sample shows 150,000 to 200,000 clones, more than 70% of them seen only once. The chain joins TRBV19 to TRBJ1-1; a weak D match, TRBD1 (5 bases). Material: PBMCs. The clonotype comes from a woman between 18 and 29 years old in good health and CMV-seronegative. CDR3 region: CASTDPGGEVTEAFF. CDR3 bases: TGTGCCAGTACGGACCCCGGAGGGGAGGTGACTGAAGCTTTCTTT.